Below, 26 T cell receptor beta chains from the same sample are listed, as sequenced in a study of blood T cell repertoires in COVID-19. Produced via immunoSEQ multiplex PCR; TCRdb's table is partial and in-frame only. The sample lists about 150,000 clones, approximately 83% occurring once. The sequenced sample consisted of peripheral blood. The receptor source for this set is a woman at least 80 years old with acute or convalescent COVID-19.

This sequence joins TRBV3-1 (or the pseudogene TRBV3-2) and TRBJ2-1, with D perhaps matching TRBD2 (5 bases). The CDR3 runs 15 residues. Trimming pared 0 bases from V and 2 bases from J, leaving 8 bases between. CDR1 and CDR2 (germline): LGHDT, YNNKEL (reference sequence). CDR3 sequence reads: CASSQERAPYNEQFF. CDR3 bases: TGTGCCAGCAGCCAAGAGAGGGCCCCCTACAATGAGCAGTTCTTC.

This clone occurred a few times. In DNA form, the CDR3 reads TGTGCCAGCAGCCTCGAAGGGGGACTAGCCACGATCGGTGTCAATGAGCAGTTCTTC. Translating gives CASSLEGGLATIGVNEQFF. The chain recombines TRBV3-1 (or the pseudogene TRBV3-2) with TRBJ2-1, with 9 positions matching TRBD2. Germline V gene lookup returns CDR1 LGHDT and CDR2 YNNKEL (reference sequence). There are 19 residues in the CDR3. V lost 4 bases and J lost 6; bases outside the gene matches: 19.

The rearrangement links TRBV5-5 to TRBJ2-7; TRBD2 matches 9 bases. This CDR3 has 14 amino acids. The germline V gene encodes CDR1 SGHKS and CDR2 YYEKEE (reference sequence). J gave up 4 bases and V 2 bases, and 4 bases lay outside the gene matches. The CDR3 is CASSFLAGSYEQYF. The CDR3 nucleotides read TGTGCCAGCAGCTTTCTAGCGGGATCATACGAGCAGTACTTC.

This clone occurred a few times. The J gene is TRBJ2-3, the V gene TRBV5-4; 11 nucleotides align to TRBD2. V gave up 4 bases and J gave up 0 bases; unmatched junction bases: 7. CDR1 SGHNT and CDR2 YYREEE come from the germline V gene (reference sequence). The CDR3 runs to 17 residues. The CDR3 here is CASSPGTSGFSTDTQYF. The CDR3 DNA reads TGTGCCAGCAGCCCCGGGACTAGCGGCTTTAGCACAGATACGCAGTATTTT.

The chain uses TRBV10-2 and TRBJ1-6; D not resolved. V was cut by 0 bases and J by 4 bases, with 4 bases left in between. The CDR3 runs 14 residues. Germline V gives CDR1 WSHSY, CDR2 SAAADI. In DNA, the CDR3 is TGCGCCAGCAGTGAGTCAGCGTATAATTCACCCCTCCACTTT. It is translated as CASSESAYNSPLHF.

The chain combines TRBV11-3 with TRBJ2-1, with TRBD2 identical over 7 bases. The CDR3 has 15 residues. Germline CDR1 SGHNT, CDR2 YENEEA. Trimming at V came to 0 bases and at J to 3 bases, leaving 2 bases not matched to a gene. The CDR3 sequence is CASSLDASGYNEQFF. The CDR3 nucleotides are TGTGCCAGCAGCTTAGACGCTAGCGGCTACAATGAGCAGTTCTTC.

The rearrangement uses TRBV18 and TRBJ2-1; 11 nucleotides agree with TRBD2. Germline-derived CDR1 and CDR2 are KGHSH and LQKENI. V dropped 6 bases and J dropped 6; count of bases not matched to a gene: 10. The CDR3 has 16 amino acids. The CDR3 DNA reads as TGTGCCAGCTCCCCGCCAGGTGGACTAGCGGGCAATGAGCAGTTCTTC. Protein: CASSPPGGLAGNEQFF.

This clone was observed once. The J gene is TRBJ2-3, the V gene TRBV18; weak D call: TRBD1 (6 bases). Germline CDR1 KGHSH, CDR2 LQKENI. This CDR3 has 14 residues. The germline V and J ends were trimmed by 5 bases and 6 bases, with 15 bases remaining between them. This chain's CDR3 is CASSVNRVGDTQYF. Here the CDR3 DNA reads TGTGCCAGCTCAGTTAACAGGGTCGGCGATACGCAGTATTTT.

V and J are TRBV5-1 and TRBJ1-4; 7 bases are a match to TRBD1. CDR3 length: 15 residues. The trim removed 0 bases at V and 6 bases at J, leaving 5 bases unmatched. CDR1 and CDR2 (germline): SGHRS, YFSETQ. CDR3 residues: CASSLVGTEDEKLFF. Written as DNA, the CDR3 is TGCGCCAGCAGCTTGGTGGGGACAGAAGATGAAAAACTGTTTTTT.

CDR3 residues: CASSPNREGTEAFF. Written as DNA, the CDR3 is TGTGCCAGCAGCCCAAACAGGGAGGGCACTGAAGCTTTCTTT. The chain combines TRBV4-2 with TRBJ1-1; TRBD1 might be the D (6 bases). Germline assignment: CDR1 LGHNA and CDR2 YNFKEQ. This CDR3 comprises 14 residues. V was pared by 4 bases and J by 4 bases, with 13 bases between.

This clone was observed once. The chain carries TRBV5-8 and TRBJ1-2, with a weak D call TRBD1 (6 bases). V was clipped by 4 bases and J by 5 bases, with 18 bases between them. Germline assignment: CDR1 SGHTS and CDR2 YDEGEE. The CDR3 covers 15 residues. This CDR3 is CASSPAGGLSYGYTF. CDR3 DNA sequence: TGTGCCAGCAGCCCCGCCGGGGGGCTCTCATATGGCTACACCTTC.

The rearrangement joins TRBV7-9 to TRBJ1-6; D remains unclear. The V and J ends lost 5 bases and 7 bases respectively, with 9 bases between them. The CDR3 length is 13 residues. Germline values: CDR1 SEHNR, CDR2 FQNEAQ (reference sequence). CDR3 residues: CASSAAGNSPLHF. CDR3 sequence (DNA): TGTGCCAGCAGCGCAGCGGGGAATTCACCCCTCCACTTT.

This chain links TRBV2 with TRBJ1-1, with 7 bases identical to TRBD1. Losses at the gene ends were 5 bases for V and 5 bases for J; bases not matched to a gene: 8. The germline CDR1 and CDR2 sequences are SNHLY and FYNNEI. The CDR3 is made up of 14 amino acids. CDR3 nucleotide sequence: TGTGCCAGCAGTACTCAGGGGGTGGGGACTGAAGCTTTCTTT. Amino acid sequence: CASSTQGVGTEAFF.

The J gene is TRBJ2-6, the V gene TRBV5-1, with D unresolved. V lost 0 bases to trimming and J lost 2 bases, with 6 bases between them. This CDR3 spans 15 amino acids. CDR1 SGHRS and CDR2 YFSETQ come from the germline V gene. CDR3 amino acids: CASSLAVPGANVLTF. Written as DNA, the CDR3 is TGCGCCAGCAGCTTGGCCGTTCCTGGGGCCAACGTCCTGACTTTC.

The gene calls are TRBV6-4 and TRBJ2-2; 8 bases are a match to TRBD1. The CDR3 consists of 16 residues. With V trimmed by 1 base and J by 4 bases, 5 bases remained unmatched. Germline V gives CDR1 MRHNA, CDR2 SNTAGT. The CDR3: CASSDYDRGGTGELFF. CDR3 coding DNA: TGTGCCAGCAGTGACTATGACAGGGGCGGCACCGGGGAGCTGTTTTTT.

The CDR3, as DNA: TGTGCCAGCAGCCCTAAGCGGGTTAGCACAGATACGCAGTATTTT. This encodes CASSPKRVSTDTQYF. This rearrangement joins TRBV3-1 (or the pseudogene TRBV3-2) to TRBJ2-3, with D tentatively TRBD2 (6 bases). This CDR3 is built from 15 residues. Trimming stripped 4 bases from V and 0 bases from J, with 11 bases between. Germline V gene data show CDR1 as LGHDT and CDR2 as YNNKEL (reference sequence).

This clone has just a few counts. V gene TRBV5-6 combines with J gene TRBJ1-1; tentatively, D is TRBD1 (6 bases). Trimming stripped 6 bases from V and 1 base from J, with 19 bases between. Germline CDR1 SGHDT, CDR2 YYEEEE. The CDR3 extends over 16 amino acids. CDR3: CASKSAGQLGNTEAFF. CDR3 coding DNA: TGTGCCAGCAAATCTGCCGGACAGCTTGGGAACACTGAAGCTTTCTTT.

The chain employs TRBV6-5 and TRBJ1-4, with TRBD1 identical over 7 bases. J lost 5 bases, V lost 6 bases, and 9 bases had no gene match. Germline assignment: CDR1 MNHEY and CDR2 SVGAGI. The CDR3 consists of 15 residues. CDR3 sequence: CASSLDRAPNEKLFF. The CDR3 region has the DNA TGTGCCAGCAGCCTAGACAGGGCGCCGAATGAAAAACTGTTTTTT.

This clone was observed once. This chain joins TRBV19 and TRBJ1-6, with a weak D call TRBD1 (6 bases). In germline, CDR1 is LNHDA, CDR2 SQIVND (reference sequence). The CDR3 runs to 15 residues. V was clipped by 6 bases and J by 1 base, with 10 bases between them. The CDR3 nucleotides are TGTGCCAGTAGAGGGCAGGGGTCCTATAATTCACCCCTCCACTTT. Translating it yields CASRGQGSYNSPLHF.

The J gene is TRBJ1-2, the V gene TRBV5-4, with no clear D. Germline CDR1 reads SGHNT; CDR2 reads YYREEE (reference sequence). V lost 4 bases and J 5 bases, leaving 12 bases between the germline ends. This CDR3 spans 13 amino acids. Here the CDR3 DNA reads TGTGCCAGCAGCCCGAGCGGATTTTATGGCTACACCTTC. Protein: CASSPSGFYGYTF. Together with reference TRBV5-4 and TRBJ1-2, the CDR3 gives the full variable domain: ETGVTQSPTHLIKTRGQQVTLRCSSQSGHNTVSWYQQALGQGPQFIFQYYREEENGRGNFPPRFSGLQFPNYSSELNVNALELDDSALYLCASSPSGFYGYTFGSGTRLTVV.

Of note for this clone: Other nucleotide sequences from this sample produce the same CDR3. The V call is TRBV29-1, the J call TRBJ1-2; D is possibly TRBD1 (5 bases). This CDR3 has 12 amino acids. Trimming pared 2 bases from V and 4 bases from J, leaving 8 bases between. The germline V gene has CDR1 SQVTM and CDR2 ANQGSEA. CDR3 nucleotides: TGCAGCGTTGAAAGGGGCCTCTATGGCTACACCTTC. Residues: CSVERGLYGYTF. Based on the CDR3 plus reference TRBV29-1 and TRBJ1-2, the full variable domain is SAVISQKPSRDICQRGTSLTIQCQVDSQVTMMFWYRQQPGQSLTLIATANQGSEATYESGFVIDKFPISRPNLTFSTLTVSNMSPEDSSIYLCSVERGLYGYTFGSGTRLTVV.

The rearrangement links TRBV28 to TRBJ1-1; 7 positions agree with TRBD1. The germline V gene encodes CDR1 MDHEN and CDR2 SYDVKM. This CDR3 region has 15 residues. V shed 4 bases, J shed 6 bases, and the junction held 11 bases outside the gene matches. The DNA of the CDR3 is TGTGCCAGCAGTTCCTCGGGACAGAGGGGCCCTGAAGCTTTCTTT. It yields the protein CASSSSGQRGPEAFF.

This clone was detected only a few times. The V gene is TRBV15, the J gene TRBJ2-3; 10 bases fit TRBD2. This CDR3 is 15 amino acids long. CDR1 and CDR2 (germline): LNHNV, YYDKDF (reference sequence). Trimming removed 4 bases from V and 6 bases from J; junction bases left unmatched: 7. CDR3 DNA: TGTGCCACCAGCACGATAGCGGGGGGTCGGGATACGCAGTATTTT. Translating gives CATSTIAGGRDTQYF.

The rearrangement links TRBV5-4 to TRBJ2-3; the match to TRBD2 covers 7 bases. From germline, CDR1 is SGHNT and CDR2 YYREEE (reference sequence). This CDR3 is built from 15 residues. V lost 2 bases to trimming and J lost 5 bases; unmatched junction nucleotides: 8. The CDR3 coding sequence is TGTGCCAGCAGCTTCGATCCGGGGGGTCAAGATACGCAGTATTTT. Translated: CASSFDPGGQDTQYF. The full variable domain, rest sourced from reference TRBV5-4 and TRBJ2-3, is ETGVTQSPTHLIKTRGQQVTLRCSSQSGHNTVSWYQQALGQGPQFIFQYYREEENGRGNFPPRFSGLQFPNYSSELNVNALELDDSALYLCASSFDPGGQDTQYFGPGTRLTVL.

The CDR3: CASSRTGRSQYF. The CDR3 bases are TGTGCCAGCAGCCGGACAGGGAGGAGTCAGTACTTC. V gene TRBV5-6 combines with J gene TRBJ2-7; 8 nucleotides match TRBD1. This CDR3 spans 12 amino acids. With 4 bases clipped from V and 10 bases from J, the junction kept 7 bases outside the gene matches. The germline V gene encodes CDR1 SGHDT and CDR2 YYEEEE.

The chain employs TRBV18 and TRBJ2-5, with D possibly being TRBD1 (6 bases). The CDR3 is 15 amino acids. V lost 3 bases and J 1 base, leaving 12 bases between the germline ends. Germline CDR1 reads KGHSH; CDR2 reads LQKENI. CDR3 nucleotides: TGTGCCAGCTCACCCATCCGGACAGCCCAAGAGACCCAGTACTTC. Translation gives CASSPIRTAQETQYF. Drawing the rest from reference TRBV18 and TRBJ2-5, the complete variable domain is NAGVMQNPRHLVRRRGQEARLRCSPMKGHSHVYWYRQLPEEGLKFMVYLQKENIIDESGMPKERFSAEFPKEGPSILRIQQVVRGDSAAYFCASSPIRTAQETQYFGPGTRLLVL.